The clone carrying this T cell receptor (beta chain) was seen more than once but under ten times. The source of the sample is a study of T cell clones after liver transplantation. The method was immunoSEQ multiplex PCR; TCRdb's version includes in-frame clones alone and lacks a portion of them. The table includes 70,000 to 95,000 clones, over 80% detected once. Per germline, CDR1 SQVTM and CDR2 ANQGSEA. The CDR3 extends over 16 amino acids. V dropped 2 bases and J dropped 1 base, with 16 bases sitting between them. The source was CD4+ T cells from blood, collected at the 22-month timepoint. The clonotype comes from a human patient who received a liver transplant. Some T cells may be provided by the graft donor. The rearrangement joins TRBV29-1 to TRBJ2-3, with D perhaps matching TRBD1 (7 bases). CDR3 bases: TGCAGCGTTGAAAGGGGGCGGGATCGGGGCACAGATACGCAGTATTTT. It codes for CSVERGRDRGTDTQYF.